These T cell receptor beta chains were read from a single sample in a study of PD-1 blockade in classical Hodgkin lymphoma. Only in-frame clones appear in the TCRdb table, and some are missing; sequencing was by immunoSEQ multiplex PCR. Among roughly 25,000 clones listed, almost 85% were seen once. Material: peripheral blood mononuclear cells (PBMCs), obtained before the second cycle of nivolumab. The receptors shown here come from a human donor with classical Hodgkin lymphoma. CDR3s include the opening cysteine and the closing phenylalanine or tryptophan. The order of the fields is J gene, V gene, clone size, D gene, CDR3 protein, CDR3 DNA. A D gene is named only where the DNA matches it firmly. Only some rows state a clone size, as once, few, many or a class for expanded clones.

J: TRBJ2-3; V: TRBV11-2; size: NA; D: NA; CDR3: CASSSGPQDTQYF; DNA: TGTGCCAGCAGCTCGGGACCTCAAGATACGCAGTATTTT
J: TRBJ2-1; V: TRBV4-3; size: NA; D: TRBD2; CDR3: CASSLSGLAGGWSYNEQFF; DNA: TGCGCCAGCAGCCTTTCGGGACTAGCGGGGGGTTGGTCCTACAATGAGCAGTTCTTC
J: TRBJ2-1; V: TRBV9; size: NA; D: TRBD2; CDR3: CASSVGVLAGMYNEQFF; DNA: TGTGCCAGCAGCGTAGGGGTCCTAGCGGGGATGTACAATGAGCAGTTCTTC
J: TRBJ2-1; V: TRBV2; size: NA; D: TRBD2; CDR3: CASSEARGVNEQFF; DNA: TGTGCCAGCAGTGAAGCGCGGGGGGTTAATGAGCAGTTCTTC
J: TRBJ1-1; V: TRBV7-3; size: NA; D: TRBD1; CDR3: CASRATGEWGEAFF; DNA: TGTGCCAGCAGAGCCACAGGGGAGTGGGGTGAAGCTTTCTTT
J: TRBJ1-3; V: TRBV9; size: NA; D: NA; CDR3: CASSPGTSSGNTIYF; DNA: TGTGCCAGCAGCCCGGGAACCAGCTCTGGAAACACCATATATTTT
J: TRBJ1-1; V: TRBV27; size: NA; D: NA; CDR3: CASSLRGSNTEAFF; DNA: TGTGCCAGCAGTTTAAGAGGTTCAAACACTGAAGCTTTCTTT
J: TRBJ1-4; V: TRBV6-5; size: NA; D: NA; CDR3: CASSSRGGTEKLFF; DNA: TGTGCCAGCAGCTCCCGCGGGGGTACGGAAAAACTGTTTTTT
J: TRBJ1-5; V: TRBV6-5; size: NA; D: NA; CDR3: CASSYSQGYNQPQHF; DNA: TGTGCCAGCAGTTACTCTCAGGGTTACAATCAGCCCCAGCATTTT
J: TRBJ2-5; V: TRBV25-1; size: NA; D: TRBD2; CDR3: CASRRGGWETQYF; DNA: TGTGCCAGCAGGCGGGGGGGCTGGGAGACCCAGTACTTC
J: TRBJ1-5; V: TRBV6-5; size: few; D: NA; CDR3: CASSVSRVEPQHF; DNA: TGTGCCAGCAGTGTATCGAGGGTTGAGCCCCAGCATTTT
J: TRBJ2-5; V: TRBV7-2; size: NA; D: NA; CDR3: CASSLGSGRETQYF; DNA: TGTGCCAGCAGCTTAGGTTCAGGCCGGGAGACCCAGTACTTC
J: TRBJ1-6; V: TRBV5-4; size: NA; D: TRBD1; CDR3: CASRYQGASYNSPLHF; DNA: TGTGCCAGCAGGTATCAGGGGGCGTCTTATAATTCACCCCTCCACTTT
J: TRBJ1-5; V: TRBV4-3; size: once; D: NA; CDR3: CASSQDIPASPGNQPQHF; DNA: TGCGCCAGCAGCCAAGATATCCCGGCGTCCCCGGGGAATCAGCCCCAGCATTTT
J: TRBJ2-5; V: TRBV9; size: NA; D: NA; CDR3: CASSVGGGLQETQYF; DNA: TGTGCCAGCAGCGTAGGCGGGGGCCTCCAAGAGACCCAGTACTTC
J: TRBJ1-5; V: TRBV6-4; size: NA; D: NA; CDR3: CASPRPGGRNQPQHF; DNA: TGTGCCAGCCCAAGGCCGGGGGGCCGCAATCAGCCCCAGCATTTT
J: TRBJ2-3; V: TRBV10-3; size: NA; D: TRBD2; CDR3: CAISAGRGGSDTQYF; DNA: TGTGCCATCAGTGCAGGACGGGGGGGTTCAGATACGCAGTATTTT
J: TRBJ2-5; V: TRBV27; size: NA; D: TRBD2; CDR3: CASSLRGGAEETQYF; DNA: TGTGCCAGCAGTTTACGGGGGGGGGCGGAGGAGACCCAGTACTTC
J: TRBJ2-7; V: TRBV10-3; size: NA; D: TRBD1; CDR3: CANRAGTESYEQYF; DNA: TGTGCCAACAGAGCCGGGACAGAAAGCTACGAGCAGTACTTC
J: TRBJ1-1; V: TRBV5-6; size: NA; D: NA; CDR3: CASSLSVVDQKWAFF; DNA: TGTGCCAGCAGCTTATCGGTCGTAGACCAAAAATGGGCTTTCTTT
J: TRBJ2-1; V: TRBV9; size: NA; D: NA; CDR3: CASSGPPEHYEQFF; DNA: TGTGCCAGCAGCGGGCCTCCAGAGCACTATGAGCAGTTCTTC
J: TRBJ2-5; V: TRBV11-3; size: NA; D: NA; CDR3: CASSSREETQYF; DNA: TGTGCCAGCAGCTCCCGAGAAGAGACCCAGTACTTC
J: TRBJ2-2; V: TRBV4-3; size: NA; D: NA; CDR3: CASSQDEGTGELFF; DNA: TGCGCCAGCAGCCAAGATGAGGGAACCGGGGAGCTGTTTTTT
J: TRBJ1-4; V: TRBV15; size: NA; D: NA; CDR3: CATSRDLAANEKLFF; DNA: TGTGCCACCAGCAGAGATTTGGCAGCTAATGAAAAACTGTTTTTT
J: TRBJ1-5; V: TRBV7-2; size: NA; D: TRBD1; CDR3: CASSSTGGVNQPQHF; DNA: TGTGCCAGCAGTTCAACAGGGGGAGTTAATCAGCCCCAGCATTTT
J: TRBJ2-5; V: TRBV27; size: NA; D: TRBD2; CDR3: CASSFTVAGIQETQYF; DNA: TGTGCCAGCAGTTTCACGGTAGCGGGGATCCAAGAGACCCAGTACTTC
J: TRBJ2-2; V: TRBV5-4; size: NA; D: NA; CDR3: CASSVQGRKGAGELFF; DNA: TGTGCCAGCAGCGTACAGGGGAGGAAGGGAGCCGGGGAGCTGTTTTTT
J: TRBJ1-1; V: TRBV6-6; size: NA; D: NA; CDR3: CASSSFAGADYESFF; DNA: TGTGCCAGCAGTTCATTCGCCGGGGCCGACTATGAATCTTTCTTT
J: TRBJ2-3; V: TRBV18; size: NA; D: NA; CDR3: CASSLLGGSTDTQYF; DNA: TGTGCCAGCTCACTGTTGGGCGGGAGCACAGATACGCAGTATTTT
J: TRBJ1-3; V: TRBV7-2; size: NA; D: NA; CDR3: CASSLTSSFSGNTIYF; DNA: TGTGCCAGCAGCTTAACCAGTTCGTTTTCTGGAAACACCATATATTTT
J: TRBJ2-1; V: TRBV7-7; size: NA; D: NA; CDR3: CASSLWLGDGANEQFF; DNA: TGTGCCAGCAGCTTATGGCTGGGAGATGGGGCGAATGAGCAGTTCTTC
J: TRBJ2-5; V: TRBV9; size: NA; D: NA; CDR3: CASSQLQAKGETQYF; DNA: TGTGCCAGCAGCCAGCTACAAGCCAAAGGAGAGACCCAGTACTTC
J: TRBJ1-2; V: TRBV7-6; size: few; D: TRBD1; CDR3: CASSSTGQYGYTF; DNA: TGTGCCAGCAGCTCGACAGGGCAGTATGGCTACACCTTC
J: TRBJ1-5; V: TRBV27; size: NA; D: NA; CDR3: CASSLMGNQPQHF; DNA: TGTGCCAGCAGTTTAATGGGCAATCAGCCCCAGCATTTT
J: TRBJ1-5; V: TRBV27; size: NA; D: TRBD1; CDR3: CASRSRDRGNQPQHF; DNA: TGTGCCAGCAGGAGTAGGGACAGGGGAAATCAGCCCCAGCATTTT
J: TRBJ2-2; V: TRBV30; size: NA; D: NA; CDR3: CAWKVGNSNTGELFF; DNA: TGTGCCTGGAAGGTGGGCAACTCGAACACCGGGGAGCTGTTTTTT
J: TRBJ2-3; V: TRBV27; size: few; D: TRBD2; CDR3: CASSNLLTSGGSPDTQYF; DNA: TGTGCCAGCAGCAACCTCCTGACTAGCGGGGGGTCCCCAGATACGCAGTATTTT
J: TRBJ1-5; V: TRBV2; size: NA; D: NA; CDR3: CASSDHWQPQHF; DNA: TGTGCCAGCAGTGATCATTGGCAGCCCCAGCATTTT
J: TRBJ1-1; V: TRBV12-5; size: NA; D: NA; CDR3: CASGLGAIGGAEAFF; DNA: TGTGCTAGTGGGTTGGGGGCGATTGGGGGAGCTGAAGCTTTCTTT
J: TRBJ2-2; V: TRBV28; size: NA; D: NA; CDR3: CASSFGTTTGELFF; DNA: TGTGCCAGCAGTTTCGGGACGACCACCGGGGAGCTGTTTTTT
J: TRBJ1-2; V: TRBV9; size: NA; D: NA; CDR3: CASSVSVGPTKGYTF; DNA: TGTGCCAGCAGCGTCTCGGTCGGCCCAACTAAGGGCTACACCTTC
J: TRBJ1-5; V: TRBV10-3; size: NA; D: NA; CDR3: CAISESINQPQHF; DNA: TGTGCCATCAGTGAGTCTATAAATCAGCCCCAGCATTTT
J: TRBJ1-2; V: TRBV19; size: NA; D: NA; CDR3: CASTGQGFTGDYGYTF; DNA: TGTGCCAGTACCGGCCAGGGTTTTACCGGTGACTATGGCTACACCTTC
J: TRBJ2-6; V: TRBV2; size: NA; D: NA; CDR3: CASSKTQRLSSGANVLTF; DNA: TGTGCCAGCAGTAAAACCCAGAGGCTCTCCTCTGGGGCCAACGTCCTGACTTTC
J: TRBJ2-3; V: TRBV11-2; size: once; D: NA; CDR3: CASSLVGQYF; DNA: TGTGCCAGCAGCTTAGTCGGTCAGTATTTT
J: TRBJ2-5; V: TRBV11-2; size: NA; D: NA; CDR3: CASSLGIGETQYF; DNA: TGTGCCAGCAGCTTGGGAATCGGAGAGACCCAGTACTTC
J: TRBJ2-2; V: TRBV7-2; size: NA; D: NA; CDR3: CASSRAGGELFF; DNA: TGTGCCAGCAGCCGAGCGGGCGGGGAGCTGTTTTTT
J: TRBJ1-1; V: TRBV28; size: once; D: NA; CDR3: CASSLRTDWNTEAFF; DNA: TGTGCCAGCAGTTTAAGGACCGACTGGAACACTGAAGCTTTCTTT
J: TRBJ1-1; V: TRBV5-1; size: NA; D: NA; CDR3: CASSAQGNTEAFF; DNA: TGCGCCAGCAGCGCACAGGGAAACACTGAAGCTTTCTTT
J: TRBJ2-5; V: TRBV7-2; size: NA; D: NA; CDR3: CASSPSPQETQYF; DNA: TGTGCCAGCAGCCCCTCTCCCCAAGAGACCCAGTACTTC
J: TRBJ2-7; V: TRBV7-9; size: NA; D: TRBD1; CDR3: CASSFTNRGRSSYEQYF; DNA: TGTGCCAGCAGCTTCACGAACAGGGGACGGAGCTCCTACGAGCAGTACTTC
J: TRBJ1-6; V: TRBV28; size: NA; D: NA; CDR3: CASSLYRGYSNLHF; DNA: TGTGCCAGCAGTTTATATAGGGGTTACTCCAACCTCCACTTT
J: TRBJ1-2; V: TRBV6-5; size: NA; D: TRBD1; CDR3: CASSLRDSPYGYTF; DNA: TGTGCCAGCAGTCTACGGGACAGCCCCTATGGCTACACCTTC